This entry lists 21 T cell receptor beta chains sequenced from one sample in a study of Graves' ophthalmopathy and Graves' hyperthyroidism. Scientists amplified the TCR beta CDR3 regions from RNA transcripts. The first round was an RT-PCR with HTBI primers, and the second round was a multiplex PCR. TCRdb re-called the multiplex PCR reads through MiXCR, storing one row per CDR3 protein. The top ten clones hold 8.5% to 14% of a sample with 1 million to 1.3 million distinct CDR3 sequences, 35% to 40% of them seen once. Sample: peripheral blood or thyroid tissue (not recorded which). The receptors shown here come from an adult man with Graves' hyperthyroidism.

This clonotype was seen at least ten times. This rearrangement joins TRBV29-1 to TRBJ2-2, with a tentative D call TRBD1 (6 bases). V was shortened by 2 bases and J by 2 bases, with 12 bases between the two germline ends. This CDR3 region has 15 residues. CDR1 SQVTM and CDR2 ANQGSEA come from the germline V gene. CDR3 in DNA: TGCAGCGTTGAATTGTCAGGGGATAACACCGGGGAGCTGTTTTTT. Translating it yields CSVELSGDNTGELFF.

The rearrangement links TRBV7-2 to TRBJ1-5, with unresolved D. This CDR3 has 16 residues. Trimming took off 6 bases at V and 4 bases at J, with 19 bases between the two ends. Germline CDR1 SGHTA, CDR2 FQGNSA. The CDR3 protein is CASSSAQEGWNQPQHF. Here the CDR3 DNA reads TGTGCCAGCAGTTCGGCCCAGGAGGGTTGGAATCAGCCCCAGCATTTT.

This chain joins TRBV28 and TRBJ1-2; 9 bases agree with TRBD1. V gave up 5 bases and J gave up 6 bases; unmatched junction bases: 7. Germline CDR1 and CDR2: MDHEN and SYDVKM. The CDR3 spans 14 residues. The CDR3 region has the DNA TGTGCCAGCAGTCCCGGTGGGACAGGGCATGGCTACACCTTC. This codes for CASSPGGTGHGYTF.

The chain recombines TRBV11-2 with TRBJ2-5; D may correspond to TRBD1 or TRBD2 (7 bases each). Germline V gene data show CDR1 as SGHAT and CDR2 as FQNNGV. V gave up 0 bases and J gave up 5 bases, with 13 bases separating them. The CDR3 is made up of 15 amino acids. The CDR3 DNA is TGTGCCAGCAGCTTAGAGGGCAGGGGGGGGGAGACCCAGTACTTC. Encoded protein: CASSLEGRGGETQYF.

The chain uses TRBV28 and TRBJ1-5; 7 positions agree with TRBD1. With 6 bases clipped from V and 1 base from J, the junction kept 9 bases outside the gene matches. CDR1 is MDHEN and CDR2 is SYDVKM in the germline V gene. CDR3 size: 16 residues. CDR3 sequence: CASRPTTGWSNQPQHF. In nucleotides, the CDR3 is TGTGCCAGCAGGCCGACGACAGGGTGGAGCAATCAGCCCCAGCATTTT.

In this sample, this clonotype turned up a few times. This sequence joins TRBV2 and TRBJ2-5; possibly TRBD1 for D (5 bases). Per germline, CDR1 SNHLY and CDR2 FYNNEI. CDR3 length: 14 residues. With 7 bases removed from V and 5 bases from J, the gap between germline ends came to 17 bases. This CDR3 reads CASKDLGAGETQYF. In DNA, the CDR3 is TGTGCCAGCAAAGACCTTGGGGCCGGCGAGACCCAGTACTTC.

This clonotype was detected many times. The chain recombines TRBV19 with TRBJ1-1; D is undetermined. Germline V gene sequence: CDR1 LNHDA, CDR2 SQIVND (reference sequence). The CDR3 covers 14 residues. V lost 5 bases and J 0 bases, leaving 10 bases between the germline ends. The CDR3 bases are TGTGCCAGTAGTGGGTGGGCAATGAACACTGAAGCTTTCTTT. Translating gives CASSGWAMNTEAFF.

The V and J genes are TRBV2 and TRBJ2-5; D unclear. Looked up from germline, CDR1 is SNHLY and CDR2 is FYNNEI. Trimming removed 8 bases from V and 2 bases from J, with 9 bases in between. The CDR3 length is 12 residues. The CDR3 DNA reads as TGTGCCAGCTTTGGCGCTCAAGAGACCCAGTACTTC. Translated, it gives CASFGAQETQYF.

This clonotype was recorded at least ten times. The chain employs TRBV7-8 and TRBJ1-5, with D possibly being TRBD1 (5 bases). Trimming stripped 5 bases from V and 2 bases from J, with 13 bases between. This CDR3 contains 15 residues. Germline CDR1 is SGHVS and CDR2 is FQNEAQ. CDR3 DNA: TGTGCCAGCAGCGCAGGGACGGCGGGCAATCAGCCCCAGCATTTT. Amino acid sequence: CASSAGTAGNQPQHF.

Regarding this clonotype: A much larger clone differs from this one at a single base, so this may be a read error. The gene calls are TRBV4-3 and TRBJ1-2; perhaps TRBD1 as D (5 bases). The germline CDR1 and CDR2 sequences are LGHNA and YSLEER. This CDR3 region has 18 residues. V was trimmed by 1 base and J by 6 bases, leaving 24 bases between them. The CDR3 sequence is CASSQARGRVIHSNGYTF. CDR3 coding DNA: TGCGCCAGCAGCCAAGCACGAGGCAGGGTAATCCACTCGAATGGCTACACCTTC.

The J gene is TRBJ1-5, the V gene TRBV29-1; 9 nucleotides line up with TRBD1. Looked up from germline, CDR1 is SQVTM and CDR2 is ANQGSEA. V shed 7 bases, J shed 2 bases, and the junction held 9 bases outside the gene matches. This CDR3 is built from 15 residues. The CDR3, as DNA: TGCAGCGACCCCGGGACAGGGTATGGCAATCAGCCCCAGCATTTT. This encodes CSDPGTGYGNQPQHF.

This clonotype was detected ten times or more. CDR3 in amino acids: CASSQGRTVLFYEQYF. The CDR3, as DNA: TGTGCCAGCAGCCAAGGCCGGACAGTCCTTTTCTACGAGCAGTACTTC. The V and J genes are TRBV14 and TRBJ2-7; tentatively, D is TRBD1 (6 bases). This CDR3 is 16 amino acids long. V was cut by 1 base and J by 3 bases, with 16 bases left in between. The germline V gene encodes CDR1 SGHDN and CDR2 FVKESK.

The rearrangement uses TRBV10-3 and TRBJ2-7; TRBD1 agrees at 7 bases. The V segment lost 4 bases and the J segment 2 bases; nucleotides outside the gene matches: 5. The CDR3 length is 14 residues. CDR1 and CDR2 (germline): ENHRY, SYGVKD. CDR3 loop: CAISAGQKTYEQYF. The CDR3 DNA follows: TGTGCCATCAGTGCGGGACAGAAGACCTACGAGCAGTACTTC.

This clonotype was recorded at least ten times. This sequence joins TRBV6-2 or TRBV6-3 and TRBJ2-7; no clear D gene. The CDR3 is 13 amino acids. The V gene lost 4 bases and the J gene lost 2 bases, with 9 bases spanning the gap. The germline V gene encodes CDR1 MNHEY and CDR2 SVGEGT. CDR3 in DNA: TGTGCCAGCAGTTCGGCGGACCCCTACGAGCAGTACTTC. It codes for CASSSADPYEQYF.

The sample holds many counts of this clonotype. The CDR3 coding sequence is TGTGCCAGTAGTATTAGCGGCCAAGAGACCCAGTACTTC. Translation gives CASSISGQETQYF. The chain employs TRBV19 and TRBJ2-5; the D gene is possibly TRBD2 (6 bases). Deletions cut 3 bases from V and 1 base from J, with 6 bases between. Germline CDR1 reads LNHDA; CDR2 reads SQIVND (reference sequence). The CDR3 is made up of 13 amino acids.

This clonotype was seen repeatedly, ten times or more. This chain joins TRBV20-1 and TRBJ1-2, with D hard to call. This CDR3 comprises 14 residues. Germline CDR1 DFQATT, CDR2 SNEGSKA (reference sequence). V was clipped by 5 bases and J by 3 bases, with 16 bases between them. The CDR3 region is CSAPRGEVHYGYTF. CDR3 DNA: TGCAGTGCTCCCCGCGGCGAAGTCCACTATGGCTACACCTTC.

The V call is TRBV7-8, the J call TRBJ1-6; 7 bases line up with TRBD1. V gave up 7 bases and J gave up 2 bases; unmatched junction bases: 5. The length of the CDR3 is 15 residues. The germline V gene encodes CDR1 SGHVS and CDR2 FQNEAQ. As DNA, the CDR3 is TGTGCCAGCATCGAGGGGGCACCCTATAATTCACCCCTCCACTTT. Protein: CASIEGAPYNSPLHF.

This clonotype has only a few counts. V and J are TRBV11-2 and TRBJ1-4; D is ambiguous. V was cut by 5 bases and J by 4 bases, with 14 bases left in between. This CDR3 region has 15 residues. CDR1 and CDR2 from the germline V gene are SGHAT and FQNNGV. CDR3 bases: TGTGCCAGCAGCCGACGAGGACTGAGTAATGAAAAACTGTTTTTT. Its translation is CASSRRGLSNEKLFF.

The rearrangement joins TRBV7-2 to TRBJ2-3; the match to TRBD2 covers 8 bases. V trimming: 8 bases; J trimming: 3 bases; junction bases outside the gene matches: 7. CDR1 and CDR2 from the germline V gene are SGHTA and FQGNSA. The CDR3 covers 14 residues. DNA for the CDR3: TGTGCCAGCCAAACGGGGGGGCCGACAGATACGCAGTATTTT. This gives the protein CASQTGGPTDTQYF.

This clonotype was counted ten times or more. The chain has TRBV7-9 and TRBJ2-7; no reliable D call. Germline assignment: CDR1 SEHNR and CDR2 FQNEAQ (reference sequence). V lost 3 bases, J lost 3 bases, and 18 bases lay in between. This CDR3 is 16 amino acids long. As DNA, the CDR3 is TGTGCCAGCAGCTTGAGTCGCCTAGGGCGTAGCTACGAGCAGTACTTC. Protein product: CASSLSRLGRSYEQYF.

This clonotype was seen more than once but under ten times. The chain links TRBV6-5 to TRBJ1-6; 8 bases are a match to TRBD1. V lost 7 bases and J lost 10; bases outside the gene matches: 15. There are 16 residues in the CDR3. Germline V gives CDR1 MNHEY, CDR2 SVGAGI. CDR3 DNA: TGTGCCAGCACAGTAACCCTGACAGGGGATCGGTCACCCCTCCACTTT. Translating it yields CASTVTLTGDRSPLHF.